The present TCR beta chain was sequenced within a study of response to subunit inactivated influenza vaccine. Study-wide findings and caveats: Only a handful of new T cells, the authors suggested, are recruited with each seasonal influenza vaccination.

This clonotype was counted only a few times. Its matching antigen is unknown. The CDR3 extends over 13 amino acids. CDR1 and CDR2 (germline): MNHEY, SVGEGT. Trimming took off 6 bases at V and 9 bases at J, with 12 bases between the two ends. TCRdb passed the RT-PCR reads through MiXCR, listing each CDR3 protein once. The sample shows 540,000 or so distinct CDR3 sequences, about an eighth of them seen only once. This material consisted of PBMCs from blood, taken about 6 weeks after vaccination. The V and J genes are TRBV6-2 or TRBV6-3 and TRBJ1-6, with D possibly being TRBD1 (5 bases). The source is a man in his forties or fifties who received an inactivated influenza vaccine. The chain's CDR3 is CASRQGHVSPLHF. In DNA form, the CDR3 reads TGTGCCAGCAGGCAGGGTCATGTTTCACCCCTCCACTTT.